This is a list of T cell receptor beta chains from one sample in a study of CD8+ T cells in alopecia areata. Generated by immunoSEQ multiplex PCR, the TCRdb table keeps only in-frame clones and is missing some. The data show about 100,000 clones, with 80% to 85% seen just once and less than 30% held by the top ten. The sample in question was CD8+ T cells sorted from blood, obtained at week 24, from a patient treated with tofacitinib. The receptors here all came from a human donor with alopecia areata. Both conserved end residues are part of each CDR3. Fields, in order: V gene, D gene, J gene, clone size, CDR3 protein, CDR3 DNA. D genes are given only for firm matches. Clone size is shown for a subset of rows, as once, few, many or a class of expanded clone.

>TRBV7-2|.|TRBJ2-6|once
CASSPQSFSGANVLTF
TGTGCCAGCAGCCCCCAATCCTTTTCTGGGGCCAACGTCCTGACTTTC
>TRBV11-3|TRBD1|TRBJ2-1|.
CASSHRDSNEQFF
TGTGCCAGCAGCCACCGGGACAGCAATGAGCAGTTCTTC
>TRBV6-5|TRBD2|TRBJ2-1|.
CASGSGRYNEQFF
TGTGCCAGCGGCAGCGGGAGGTACAATGAGCAGTTCTTC
>TRBV4-3|.|TRBJ1-1|.
CASSQENRVDREREAFF
TGCGCCAGCAGCCAAGAGAACAGGGTCGATCGGGAACGTGAAGCTTTCTTT
>TRBV5-1|TRBD2|TRBJ2-7|.
CASSASGGRAYEQYF
TGCGCCAGCAGCGCTTCGGGCGGGAGGGCCTACGAGCAGTACTTC
>TRBV7-2|.|TRBJ2-3|.
CASSAQGVWTDTQYF
TGTGCCAGCAGCGCACAGGGTGTGTGGACAGATACGCAGTATTTT
>TRBV9|.|TRBJ1-5|.
CASSSVGSDQPQHF
TGTGCCAGCAGCTCCGTCGGGTCTGATCAGCCCCAGCATTTT
>TRBV27|.|TRBJ1-2|once
CASSLSSAAYTGKRTGYTF
TGTGCCAGCAGTTTATCGTCGGCGGCTTACACAGGGAAACGAACAGGCTACACCTTC
>TRBV7-2|.|TRBJ2-1|.
CASSLQGSSYNEQFF
TGTGCCAGCAGCTTACAGGGGAGCTCCTACAATGAGCAGTTCTTC
>TRBV29-1|.|TRBJ2-2|.
CSVVDGTGELFF
TGCAGCGTGGTAGACGGCACCGGGGAGCTGTTTTTT
>TRBV27|.|TRBJ2-1|.
CASTALGGYNEQFF
TGTGCCAGCACAGCCTTGGGGGGATACAATGAGCAGTTCTTC
>TRBV11-3|.|TRBJ1-1|.
CASSLETANTEAFF
TGTGCCAGCAGCTTAGAGACAGCGAACACTGAAGCTTTCTTT
>TRBV19|TRBD1|TRBJ2-7|.
CASRDRGVYEQYF
TGTGCCAGCCGGGACAGGGGAGTCTACGAGCAGTACTTC